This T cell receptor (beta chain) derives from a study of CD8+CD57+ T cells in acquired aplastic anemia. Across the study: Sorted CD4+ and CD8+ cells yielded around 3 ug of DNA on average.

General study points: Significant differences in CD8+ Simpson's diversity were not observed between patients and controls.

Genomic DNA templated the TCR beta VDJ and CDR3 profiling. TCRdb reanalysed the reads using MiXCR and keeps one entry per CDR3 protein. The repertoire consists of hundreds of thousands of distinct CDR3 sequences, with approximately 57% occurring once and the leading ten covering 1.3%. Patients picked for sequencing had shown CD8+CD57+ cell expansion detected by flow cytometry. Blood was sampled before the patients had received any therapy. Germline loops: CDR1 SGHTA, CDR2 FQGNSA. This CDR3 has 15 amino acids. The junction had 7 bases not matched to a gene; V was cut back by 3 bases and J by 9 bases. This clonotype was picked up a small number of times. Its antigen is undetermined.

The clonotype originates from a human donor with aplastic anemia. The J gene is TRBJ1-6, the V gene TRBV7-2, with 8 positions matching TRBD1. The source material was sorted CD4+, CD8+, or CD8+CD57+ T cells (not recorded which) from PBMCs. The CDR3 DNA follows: TGTGCCAGCAGCTTCTTAGGACAGGGAAGTTCACCCCTCCACTTT. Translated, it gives CASSFLGQGSSPLHF.